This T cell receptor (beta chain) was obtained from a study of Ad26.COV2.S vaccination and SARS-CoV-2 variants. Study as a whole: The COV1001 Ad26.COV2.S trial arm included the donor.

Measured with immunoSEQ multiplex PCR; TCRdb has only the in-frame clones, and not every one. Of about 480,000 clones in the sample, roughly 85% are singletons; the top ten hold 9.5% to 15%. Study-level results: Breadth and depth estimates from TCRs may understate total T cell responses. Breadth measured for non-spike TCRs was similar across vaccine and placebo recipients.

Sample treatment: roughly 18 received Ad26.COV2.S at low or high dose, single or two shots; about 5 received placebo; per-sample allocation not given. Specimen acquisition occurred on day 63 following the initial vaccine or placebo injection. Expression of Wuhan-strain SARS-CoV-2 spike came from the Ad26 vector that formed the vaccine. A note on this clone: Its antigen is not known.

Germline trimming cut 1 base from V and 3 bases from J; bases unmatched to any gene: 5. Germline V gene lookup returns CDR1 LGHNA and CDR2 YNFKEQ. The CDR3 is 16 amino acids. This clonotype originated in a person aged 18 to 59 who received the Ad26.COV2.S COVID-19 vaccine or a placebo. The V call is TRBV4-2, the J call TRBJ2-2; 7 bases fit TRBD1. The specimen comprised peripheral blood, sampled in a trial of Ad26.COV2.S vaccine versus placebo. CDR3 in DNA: TGTGCCAGCAGCCAAGTCGCAGGGGGTTACACCGGGGAGCTGTTTTTT. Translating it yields CASSQVAGGYTGELFF.